This TCR beta chain was profiled in a study of blood T cell repertoires in COVID-19. Study information: COVID-19 samples, acute and convalescent, were from the United States, Italy and Spain. Sample material is recorded as cDNA or gDNA derived from T cells, B-cell-depleted T cells, or PBMCs.

In the original analysis: Researchers report that nucleated cell counts were estimated from reference gene primer amplification. The data were produced by immunoSEQ multiplex PCR, yet TCRdb's version contains in-frame clones alone and is incomplete. The V and J calls and clone size were taken over from that table, and D and trimming were inferred from the DNA. The table has 100,000 to 150,000 clones, around four fifths seen once. This clone has a handful of counts. The CDR3 length is 18 residues. Germline-derived CDR1 and CDR2 are SGHNT and YENEEA. Trimming took 2 bases from V and 5 from J; bases not matched to a gene: 16.

The TCR sequence derives from a man between 60 and 70 years old with acute or convalescent COVID-19. The sequencing input was peripheral blood. The rearrangement links TRBV11-3 to TRBJ2-5, with 8 bases aligning to TRBD2. The CDR3 DNA is TGTGCCAGCAGCTTAAGAGGCGGAAGAGCGGGAGCCGGGGAGACCCAGTACTTC. Its translation is CASSLRGGRAGAGETQYF.